A selection of T cell receptor beta chains follows, all from one sample in a study of blood T cell repertoires in COVID-19. TCRdb's copy holds only in-frame clones and misses some; the assay was immunoSEQ multiplex PCR. Altogether about 69,000 clones are present, 65% to 90% being singletons, with the ten largest covering 2.5% to 3.5%. The source material was peripheral blood. These receptors came from a man older than 75 with acute or convalescent COVID-19. CDR3s include the opening cysteine and the closing phenylalanine or tryptophan. Each record gives: CDR3 length, J gene, V gene, CDR3 protein.

>14|TRBJ1-6|TRBV6-5
CASSSREDNSPLHF
>12|TRBJ1-1|TRBV29-1
CSLRQGNTEAFF
>15|TRBJ2-7|TRBV11-3
CASSLSSGGSYEQYF
>14|TRBJ2-3|TRBV25-1
CASSHQGAGDTQYF
>15|TRBJ2-7|TRBV11-2
CASSSGTSGTYEQYF
>13|TRBJ1-2|TRBV5-1
CASSLTPRDGYTF
>13|TRBJ1-5|TRBV27
CASRHLPNQPQHF
>16|TRBJ2-7|TRBV7-8
CASSIGTSGPSYEQYF
>13|TRBJ2-7|TRBV10-3
CAISPRQGSEQYF
>15|TRBJ2-1|TRBV6-6
CASRGSGSWYNEQFF
>15|TRBJ2-7|TRBV30
CAWSDALAGFSEQYF
>12|TRBJ2-2|TRBV12-3/TRBV12-4
CASSFWTGQLFF
>13|TRBJ2-7|TRBV10-3
CAINQDSSYEQYF
>13|TRBJ1-1|TRBV29-1
CSVENAAVAEAFF
>14|TRBJ2-7|TRBV24-1
CATSDLPGGYEQYF
>16|TRBJ2-2|TRBV4-3
CASSQDTGVYTGELFF
>16|TRBJ1-4|TRBV9
CASSVEPGRTNEKLFF
>18|TRBJ2-1|TRBV28
CASSSFPPGIDSGNEQFF
>14|TRBJ1-1|TRBV19
CASSIGGMNTEAFF
>15|TRBJ1-3|TRBV18
CASSPRTASGNTIYF
>16|TRBJ2-6|TRBV7-2
CASSLDRSSGANVLTF
>13|TRBJ1-1|TRBV19
CASSIRVNTEAFF
>17|TRBJ1-2|TRBV24-1
CATSDSLTGVGYYGYTF
>14|TRBJ2-1|TRBV2
CASSEVGGANEQFF
>18|TRBJ2-1|TRBV6-7
CASSDPHPLAETRDEQFF
>13|TRBJ1-6|TRBV2
CASKGDRNSPLHF
>14|TRBJ1-2|TRBV30
CAWSVPQGYYGYTF
>14|TRBJ2-7|TRBV7-2
CASSSTSGMYEQYF
>15|TRBJ2-1|TRBV3-1/TRBV3-2
CASSQGPAAYNEQFF
>16|TRBJ2-1|TRBV5-1
CASSLLRIAGEGEQFF
>18|TRBJ2-4|TRBV18
CASSPLRPSIATGDIQYF
>12|TRBJ1-2|TRBV6-5
CASRTTGYGYTF
>15|TRBJ1-2|TRBV9
CASSVGRQGAYGYTF
>16|TRBJ1-1|TRBV5-6
CASDRNRGSMNTEAFF
>18|TRBJ2-3|TRBV7-9
CASSPPKDGGRGTDTQYF
>13|TRBJ2-5|TRBV10-2
CASSLRGKETQYF
>18|TRBJ2-1|TRBV7-2
CASSLGFRQGPSYNEQFF
>14|TRBJ1-4|TRBV6-5
CASSHFTTNEKLFF
>13|TRBJ1-2|TRBV10-1
CATSPDGNYGYTF
>14|TRBJ1-4|TRBV19
CASEPGQGGEKLFF